This is a list of T cell receptor beta chains from one sample in a study of shared clonotypes between healthy human individuals. Repertoires were generated with immunoSEQ multiplex PCR, while TCRdb's copy carries only in-frame clones and drops some. Here the sample spans approximately 470,000 clones, about 84% being singletons. Sequenced material: PBMCs. The receptors come from a woman in her forties in good health. Some clones in this sample may be carry-over from other donors' samples. Each CDR3 is given with its conserved first and last residue. The D gene is left open where the match is weak. Clone size appears in some rows only: once, few, many, or a class for an expanded clone.

.	.	TRBV15	TRBJ2-7	CATSRDQSGWHDEQYF	TGCGCCACCAGCAGAGATCAATCAGGGTGGCACGACGAGCAGTACTTC
.	.	TRBV28	TRBJ1-4	CASRPPNEKLFF	TGTGCCAGCAGGCCACCCAATGAAAAACTGTTTTTT
.	.	TRBV7-2	TRBJ1-1	CASSPGGRNTEAFF	TGTGCCAGCAGCCCGGGAGGGAGGAACACTGAAGCTTTCTTT
TRBD1	once	TRBV10-3	TRBJ2-1	CAISEGQGNEQFF	TGTGCCATCAGTGAAGGACAGGGCAATGAGCAGTTCTTC
.	.	TRBV6-5	TRBJ2-7	CASSYLQSSYEQYF	TGTGCCAGCAGTTACCTGCAGAGCTCCTACGAGCAGTACTTC
TRBD1	.	TRBV7-8	TRBJ2-6	CASSSYRGRGANVLTF	TGTGCCAGCAGCTCCTACAGGGGGCGAGGGGCCAACGTCCTGACTTTC
.	many	TRBV7-9	TRBJ2-1	CASSLGGGDEQFF	TGTGCCAGCAGCTTAGGCGGTGGGGATGAGCAGTTCTTC
.	.	TRBV19	TRBJ2-1	CASSYDRSSVDEQFF	TGTGCCAGTAGCTACGACAGATCCTCGGTTGATGAGCAGTTCTTC
.	.	TRBV5-1	TRBJ2-3	CASSPARLDSDTQYF	TGCGCCAGCAGCCCCGCCCGACTAGACTCAGATACGCAGTATTTT
TRBD1	.	TRBV7-3	TRBJ2-2	CASSLGQGALSGELFF	TGTGCCAGCAGCTTAGGACAGGGGGCATTATCCGGGGAGCTGTTTTTT
.	once	TRBV7-9	TRBJ1-5	CASSQFNQPQHF	TGTGCCAGCAGCCAATTCAATCAGCCCCAGCATTTT
.	once	TRBV4-2	TRBJ2-2	CASSQDRFFGELFF	TGTGCCAGCAGCCAAGACAGGTTTTTCGGGGAGCTGTTTTTT
TRBD1	once	TRBV7-7	TRBJ2-5	CASSSGTGHQETQYF	TGTGCCAGCAGCTCTGGGACAGGCCACCAAGAGACCCAGTACTTC
.	.	TRBV30	TRBJ2-3	CAWSGGAPDTQYF	TGTGCCTGGAGTGGGGGAGCGCCAGATACGCAGTATTTT
TRBD1	.	TRBV4-1	TRBJ2-1	CASSQTDRAPVF	TGCGCCAGCAGCCAAACGGACAGGGCGCCGGTCTTC
.	once	TRBV19	TRBJ1-3	CASSIRARSSGNTIYF	TGTGCCAGTAGTATTCGGGCCCGATCCTCTGGAAACACCATATATTTT
TRBD2	.	TRBV30	TRBJ2-1	CAWSVRWASGRARNEQFF	TGTGCCTGGAGTGTACGGTGGGCTAGCGGGAGGGCCCGCAATGAGCAGTTCTTC
TRBD1	.	TRBV28	TRBJ1-5	CASSDRGITAQHF	TGTGCCAGCAGCGACAGGGGAATCACTGCCCAGCATTTT
.	once	TRBV30	TRBJ1-2	CAWSVSEGGYTF	TGTGCCTGGAGTGTCTCGGAGGGCGGCTACACCTTC
TRBD2	.	TRBV7-9	TRBJ2-5	CASSSRTSGSWVTQYF	TGTGCCAGCAGCTCAAGGACTAGCGGGAGCTGGGTGACCCAGTACTTC
.	.	TRBV21-1	TRBJ1-3	CASSKSMHCNGNTIYF	TGTGCCAGCAGCAAATCAATGCACTGTAATGGAAACACCATATATTTT
TRBD1	once	TRBV27	TRBJ1-1	CASKGAGRNTEAFF	TGTGCCAGCAAGGGGGCGGGTAGGAACACTGAAGCTTTCTTT
.	once	TRBV28	TRBJ2-1	CASSLLGSRNEQFF	TGTGCCAGCAGTTTATTAGGTAGCCGCAATGAGCAGTTCTTC
.	.	TRBV6-1	TRBJ1-5	CASSPSRDQPQHF	TGTGCCAGCAGCCCCTCAAGGGATCAGCCCCAGCATTTT
TRBD1	.	TRBV5-6	TRBJ2-7	CASSPGGQNYEQYF	TGTGCCAGCAGCCCTGGGGGACAGAACTACGAGCAGTACTTC
.	.	TRBV29-1	TRBJ1-2	CSVEGRVHGGYTF	TGCAGCGTTGAAGGCAGGGTGCATGGTGGCTACACCTTC
TRBD2	.	TRBV5-1	TRBJ2-2	CASSLVIAGDSGELFF	TGCGCCAGCAGCTTGGTGATAGCGGGAGATTCCGGGGAGCTGTTTTTT
.	.	TRBV19	TRBJ1-5	CASSSRGGLGNQPQHF	TGTGCCAGTAGTAGCCGTGGCGGGCTAGGCAATCAGCCCCAGCATTTT
.	.	TRBV28	TRBJ1-1	CASSFRESAFF	TGTGCCAGCAGTTTTAGGGAATCAGCTTTCTTT
.	.	TRBV19	TRBJ1-4	CASSIQRTGITNEKLFF	TGTGCCAGTAGTATTCAACGAACAGGGATCACTAATGAAAAACTGTTTTTT
.	.	TRBV12-2	TRBJ2-1	CASRLGTSEGYNEQFF	TGTGCAAGTCGCTTAGGGACTAGCGAGGGCTACAATGAGCAGTTCTTC
.	.	TRBV7-8	TRBJ2-3	CASSPKGGTDTQYF	TGTGCCAGCAGCCCCAAGGGGGGCACAGATACGCAGTATTTT
.	.	TRBV9	TRBJ1-5	CASSAAGSRSQPQHF	TGTGCCAGCAGCGCTGCTGGGTCCCGAAGTCAGCCCCAGCATTTT
.	.	TRBV18	TRBJ1-1	CASSSNSGQLAEAFF	TGTGCCAGCTCATCAAACTCCGGACAGCTTGCTGAAGCTTTCTTT
.	many	TRBV18	TRBJ1-5	CASSHQARGVSNQPQHF	TGTGCCAGCTCCCACCAGGCTCGGGGGGTTAGCAATCAGCCCCAGCATTTT
TRBD1	.	TRBV5-1	TRBJ2-7	CASSRGTGNSDEQYF	TGCGCCAGCAGCCGAGGGACAGGGAATAGCGACGAGCAGTACTTC
TRBD1	.	TRBV6-6	TRBJ1-1	CASRTGDTEAFF	TGTGCCAGCAGGACAGGGGACACTGAAGCTTTCTTT
.	.	TRBV13	TRBJ1-1	CASRAAGFVTEAFF	TGTGCCAGCAGAGCCGCAGGGTTCGTCACTGAAGCTTTCTTT
.	.	TRBV14	TRBJ2-2	CASSQKLANTGELFF	TGTGCCAGCAGCCAAAAACTAGCGAACACCGGGGAGCTGTTTTTT
TRBD2	.	TRBV27	TRBJ2-5	CASSRLAGKETQYF	TGTGCCAGCAGTCGACTAGCGGGAAAAGAGACCCAGTACTTC
.	many	TRBV20-1	TRBJ2-7	CSVGEQYF	TGCAGTGTTGGCGAGCAGTACTTC
.	once	TRBV7-3	TRBJ2-2	CASSQGTGELFF	TGTGCCAGCAGTCAAGGGACCGGGGAGCTGTTTTTT
.	.	TRBV19	TRBJ2-7	CASSSRTEPYEQYF	TGTGCCAGTAGTTCTCGGACGGAACCCTACGAGCAGTACTTC